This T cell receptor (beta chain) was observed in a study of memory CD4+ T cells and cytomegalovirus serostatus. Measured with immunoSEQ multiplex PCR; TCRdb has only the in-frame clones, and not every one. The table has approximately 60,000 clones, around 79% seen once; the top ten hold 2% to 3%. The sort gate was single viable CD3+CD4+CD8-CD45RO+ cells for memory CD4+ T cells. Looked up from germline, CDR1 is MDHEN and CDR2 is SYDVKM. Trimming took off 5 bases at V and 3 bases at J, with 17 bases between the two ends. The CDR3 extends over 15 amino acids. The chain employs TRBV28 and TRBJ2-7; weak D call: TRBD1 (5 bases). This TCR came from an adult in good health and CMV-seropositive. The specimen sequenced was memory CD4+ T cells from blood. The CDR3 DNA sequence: TGTGCCAGCAGTACCCCGGGCGGTAGGGGCTACGAGCAGTACTTC. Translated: CASSTPGGRGYEQYF. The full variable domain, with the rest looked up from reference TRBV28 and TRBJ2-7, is DVKVTQSSRYLVKRTGEKVFLECVQDMDHENMFWYRQDPGLGLRLIYFSYDVKMKEKGDIPEGYSVSREKKERFSLILESASTNQTSMYLCASSTPGGRGYEQYFGPGTRLTVT.